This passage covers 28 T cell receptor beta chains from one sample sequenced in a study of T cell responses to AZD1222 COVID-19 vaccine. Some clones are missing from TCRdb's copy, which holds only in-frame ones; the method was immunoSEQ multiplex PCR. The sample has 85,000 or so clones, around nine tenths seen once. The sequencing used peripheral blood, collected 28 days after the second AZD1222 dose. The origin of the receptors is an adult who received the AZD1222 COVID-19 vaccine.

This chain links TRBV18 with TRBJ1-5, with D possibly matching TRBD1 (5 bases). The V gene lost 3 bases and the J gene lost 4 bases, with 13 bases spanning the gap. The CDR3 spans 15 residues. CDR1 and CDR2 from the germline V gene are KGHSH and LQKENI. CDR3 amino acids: CASSPRDSMNQPQHF. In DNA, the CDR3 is TGTGCCAGCTCACCCCGCGACAGTATGAATCAGCCCCAGCATTTT.

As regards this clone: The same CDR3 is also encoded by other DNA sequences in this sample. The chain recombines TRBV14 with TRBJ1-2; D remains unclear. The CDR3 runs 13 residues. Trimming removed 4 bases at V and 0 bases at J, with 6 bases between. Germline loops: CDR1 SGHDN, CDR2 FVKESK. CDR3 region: CASSPGTNYGYTF. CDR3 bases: TGTGCCAGCAGCCCGGGGACTAACTATGGCTACACCTTC.

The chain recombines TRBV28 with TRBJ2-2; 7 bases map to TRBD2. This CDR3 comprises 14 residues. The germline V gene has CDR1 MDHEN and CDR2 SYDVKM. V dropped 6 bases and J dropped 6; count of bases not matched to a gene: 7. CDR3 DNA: TGTGCCAGCAGCCTTGGGGGAGGGGCCGGGGAGCTGTTTTTT. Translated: CASSLGGGAGELFF. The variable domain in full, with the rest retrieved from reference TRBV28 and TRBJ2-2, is DVKVTQSSRYLVKRTGEKVFLECVQDMDHENMFWYRQDPGLGLRLIYFSYDVKMKEKGDIPEGYSVSREKKERFSLILESASTNQTSMYLCASSLGGGAGELFFGEGSRLTVL.

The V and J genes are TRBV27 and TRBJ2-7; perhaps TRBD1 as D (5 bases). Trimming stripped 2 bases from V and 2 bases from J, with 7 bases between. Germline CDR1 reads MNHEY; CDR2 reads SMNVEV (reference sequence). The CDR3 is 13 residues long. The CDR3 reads CASSLKGTYEQYF. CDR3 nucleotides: TGTGCCAGCAGTTTAAAGGGGACCTACGAGCAGTACTTC.

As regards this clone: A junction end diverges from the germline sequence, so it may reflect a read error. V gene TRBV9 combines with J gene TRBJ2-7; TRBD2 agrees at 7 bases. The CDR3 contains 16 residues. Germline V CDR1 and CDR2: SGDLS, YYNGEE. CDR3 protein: CASSVGVAGFSHEQYF. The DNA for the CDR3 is TGTGCCAGCAGCGTAGGGGTAGCGGGTTTCTCCCACGAGCAGTACTTC.

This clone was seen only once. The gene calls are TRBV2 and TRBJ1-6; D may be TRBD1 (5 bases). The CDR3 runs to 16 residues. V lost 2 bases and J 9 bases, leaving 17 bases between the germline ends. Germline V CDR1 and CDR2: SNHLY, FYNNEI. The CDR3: CASSELPGWVGSPLHF. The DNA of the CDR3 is TGTGCCAGCAGTGAACTACCAGGGTGGGTCGGTTCACCCCTCCACTTT.

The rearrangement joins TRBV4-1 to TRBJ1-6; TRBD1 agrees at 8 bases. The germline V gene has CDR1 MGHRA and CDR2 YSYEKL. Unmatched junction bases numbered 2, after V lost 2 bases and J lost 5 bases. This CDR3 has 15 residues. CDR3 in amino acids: CASSQPTGDNSPLHF. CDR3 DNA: TGCGCCAGCAGCCAACCGACAGGGGATAATTCACCCCTCCACTTT.

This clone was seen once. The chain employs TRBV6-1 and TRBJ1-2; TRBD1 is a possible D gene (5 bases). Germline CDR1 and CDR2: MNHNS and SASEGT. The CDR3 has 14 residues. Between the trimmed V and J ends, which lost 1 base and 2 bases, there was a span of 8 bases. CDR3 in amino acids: CASSEGGRNYGYTF. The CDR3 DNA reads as TGTGCCAGCAGTGAAGGGGGACGAAACTATGGCTACACCTTC.

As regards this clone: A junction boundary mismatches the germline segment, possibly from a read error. The chain's CDR3 is CASSQDVPGTANEKLFF. The CDR3 nucleotides are TGTGCCAGCAGTCAAGATGTCCCCGGGACAGCAAATGAAAAACTGTTTTTT. The rearrangement uses TRBV4-2 and TRBJ1-4; 7 nucleotides match TRBD1. The germline CDR1 and CDR2 sequences are LGHNA and YNFKEQ. This CDR3 spans 17 amino acids.

CDR3 sequence reads: CASTAGGLNTEAFF. In DNA form, the CDR3 reads TGTGCCAGCACCGCAGGGGGCTTAAACACTGAAGCTTTCTTT. V usage is TRBV5-4 and J usage is TRBJ1-1; 8 nucleotides align to TRBD1. V shed 6 bases and J 2 bases; nucleotides not matched to a gene: 6. CDR1 SGHNT and CDR2 YYREEE come from the germline V gene (reference sequence). The CDR3 length is 14 residues.

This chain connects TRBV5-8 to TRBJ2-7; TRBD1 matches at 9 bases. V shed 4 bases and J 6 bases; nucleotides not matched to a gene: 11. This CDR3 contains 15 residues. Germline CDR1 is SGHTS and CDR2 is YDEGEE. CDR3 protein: CASSVGRTGVREQYF. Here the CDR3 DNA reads TGTGCCAGCAGCGTGGGGCGGACAGGGGTCCGCGAGCAGTACTTC.

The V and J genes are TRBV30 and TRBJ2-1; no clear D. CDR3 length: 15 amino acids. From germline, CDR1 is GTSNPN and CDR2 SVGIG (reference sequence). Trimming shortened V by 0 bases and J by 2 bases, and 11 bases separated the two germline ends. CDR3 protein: CAWSVYGNPYNEQFF. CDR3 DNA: TGTGCCTGGAGTGTATACGGTAATCCCTACAATGAGCAGTTCTTC.

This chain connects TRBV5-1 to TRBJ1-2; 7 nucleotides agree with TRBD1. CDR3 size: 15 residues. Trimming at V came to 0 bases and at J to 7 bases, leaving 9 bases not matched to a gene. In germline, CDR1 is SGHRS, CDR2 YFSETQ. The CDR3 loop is CASSLGDRDLSGYTF. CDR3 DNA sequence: TGCGCCAGCAGCTTGGGTGACAGGGATCTGAGTGGCTACACCTTC.

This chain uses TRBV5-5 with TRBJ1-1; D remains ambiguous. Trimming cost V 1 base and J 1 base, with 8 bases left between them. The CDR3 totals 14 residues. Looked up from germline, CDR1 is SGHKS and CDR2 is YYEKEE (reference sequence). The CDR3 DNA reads TGTGCCAGCAGCTTGTCGCAGGAGAACACTGAAGCTTTCTTT. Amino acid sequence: CASSLSQENTEAFF.

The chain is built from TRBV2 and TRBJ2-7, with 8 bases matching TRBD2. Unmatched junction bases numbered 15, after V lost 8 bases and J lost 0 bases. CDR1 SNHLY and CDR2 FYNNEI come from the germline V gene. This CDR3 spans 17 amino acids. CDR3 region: CASPVSPGTRSSYEQYF. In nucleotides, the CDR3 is TGTGCCAGCCCTGTCTCACCAGGGACTAGGAGCTCCTACGAGCAGTACTTC.

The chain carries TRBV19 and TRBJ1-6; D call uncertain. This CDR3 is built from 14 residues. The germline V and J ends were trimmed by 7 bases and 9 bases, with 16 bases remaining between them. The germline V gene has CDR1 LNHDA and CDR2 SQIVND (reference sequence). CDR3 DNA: TGTGCCAGTAACCTGAGGGCCAAAGGTTCACCCCTCCACTTT. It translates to CASNLRAKGSPLHF.

This CDR3 is CASSRYRQGIGSDTQYF. The CDR3 DNA reads TGTGCCAGCAGTCGTTACCGACAGGGTATCGGGTCAGATACGCAGTATTTT. The chain links TRBV2 to TRBJ2-3; TRBD1 matches at 7 bases. Germline-derived CDR1 and CDR2 are SNHLY and FYNNEI. This CDR3 comprises 17 residues. V gave up 5 bases and J gave up 4 bases; unmatched junction bases: 15. Supplemented by reference TRBV2 and TRBJ2-3, the full variable domain reads EPEVTQTPSHQVTQMGQEVILRCVPISNHLYFYWYRQILGQKVEFLVSFYNNEISEKSEIFDDQFSVERPDGSNFTLKIRSTKLEDSAMYFCASSRYRQGIGSDTQYFGPGTRLTVL.

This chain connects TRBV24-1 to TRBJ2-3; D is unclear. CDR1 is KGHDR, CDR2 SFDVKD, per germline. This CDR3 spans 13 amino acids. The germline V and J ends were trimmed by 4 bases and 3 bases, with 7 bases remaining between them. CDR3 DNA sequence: TGTGCCACCAGTGACCAAAGGACAGATACGCAGTATTTT. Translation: CATSDQRTDTQYF.

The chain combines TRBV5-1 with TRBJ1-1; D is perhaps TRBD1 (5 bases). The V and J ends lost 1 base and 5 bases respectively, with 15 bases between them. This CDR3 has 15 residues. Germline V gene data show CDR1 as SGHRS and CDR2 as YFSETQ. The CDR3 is CASSLRQGGRTEAFF. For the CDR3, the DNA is TGCGCCAGCAGCTTGCGGCAGGGAGGTAGGACTGAAGCTTTCTTT.

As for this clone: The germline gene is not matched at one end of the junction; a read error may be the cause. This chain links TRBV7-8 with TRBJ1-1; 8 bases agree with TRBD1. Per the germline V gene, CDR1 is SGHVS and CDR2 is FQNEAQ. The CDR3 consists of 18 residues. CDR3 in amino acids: CASREWGGTGSSNAEAFF. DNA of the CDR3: TGTGCCAGCAGAGAATGGGGGGGGACAGGATCTTCGAACGCTGAAGCTTTCTTT.

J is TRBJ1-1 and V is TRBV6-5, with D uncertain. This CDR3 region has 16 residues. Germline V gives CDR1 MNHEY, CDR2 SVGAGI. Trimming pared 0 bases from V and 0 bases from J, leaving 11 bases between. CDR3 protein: CASSYSRSRLNTEAFF. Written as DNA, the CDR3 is TGTGCCAGCAGTTACTCGAGATCCAGACTGAACACTGAAGCTTTCTTT.

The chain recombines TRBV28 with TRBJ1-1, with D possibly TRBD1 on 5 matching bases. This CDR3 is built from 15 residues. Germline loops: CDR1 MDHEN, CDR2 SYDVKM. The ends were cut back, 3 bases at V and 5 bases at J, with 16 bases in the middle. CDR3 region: CASSLGRRGWTEAFF. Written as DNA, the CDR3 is TGTGCCAGCAGTTTGGGGAGGAGGGGTTGGACTGAAGCTTTCTTT.

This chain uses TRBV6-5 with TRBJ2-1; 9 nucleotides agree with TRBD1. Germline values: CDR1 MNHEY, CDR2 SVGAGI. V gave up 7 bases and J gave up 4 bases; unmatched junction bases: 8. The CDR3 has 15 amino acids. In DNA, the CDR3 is TGTGCCAGCAAAGGGGCCGGGACAGGGTACAATGAGCAGTTCTTC. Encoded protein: CASKGAGTGYNEQFF.

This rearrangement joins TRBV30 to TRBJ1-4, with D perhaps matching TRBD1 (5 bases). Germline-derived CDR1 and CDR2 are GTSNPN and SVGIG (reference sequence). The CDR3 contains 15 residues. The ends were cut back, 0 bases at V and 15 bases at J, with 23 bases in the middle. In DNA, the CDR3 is TGTGCCTGGAGTGTGGTGTTGGGAGGGGCTGAGAGAATGTTTTTT. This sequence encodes CAWSVVLGGAERMFF.

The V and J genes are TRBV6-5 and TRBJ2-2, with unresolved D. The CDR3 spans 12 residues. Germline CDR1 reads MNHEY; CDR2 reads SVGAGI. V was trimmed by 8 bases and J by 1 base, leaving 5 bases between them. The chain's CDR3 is CASSRNTGELFF. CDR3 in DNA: TGTGCCAGCTCAAGGAACACCGGGGAGCTGTTTTTT.

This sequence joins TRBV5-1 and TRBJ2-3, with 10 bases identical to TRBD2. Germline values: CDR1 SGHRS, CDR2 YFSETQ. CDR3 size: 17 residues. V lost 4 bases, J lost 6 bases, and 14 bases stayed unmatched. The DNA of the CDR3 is TGCGCCAGCAGCCGTCGCGGGGCTAGCGGGAGTCGTGATACGCAGTATTTT. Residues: CASSRRGASGSRDTQYF.

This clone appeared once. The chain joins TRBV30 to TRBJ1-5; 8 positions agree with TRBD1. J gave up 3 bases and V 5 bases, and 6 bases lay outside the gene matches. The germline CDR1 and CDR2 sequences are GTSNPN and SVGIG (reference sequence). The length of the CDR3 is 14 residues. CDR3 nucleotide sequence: TGTGCCTGGGCTAGGACAGGGCCCAATCAGCCCCAGCATTTT. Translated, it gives CAWARTGPNQPQHF.

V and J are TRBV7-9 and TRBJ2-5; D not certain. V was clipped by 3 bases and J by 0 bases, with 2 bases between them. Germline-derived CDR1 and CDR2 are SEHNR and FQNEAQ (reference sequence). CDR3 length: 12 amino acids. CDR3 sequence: CASSFNQETQYF. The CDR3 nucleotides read TGTGCCAGCAGCTTCAACCAAGAGACCCAGTACTTC. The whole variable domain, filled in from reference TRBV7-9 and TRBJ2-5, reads DTGVSQNPRHKITKRGQNVTFRCDPISEHNRLYWYRQTLGQGPEFLTYFQNEAQLEKSRLLSDRFSAERPKGSFSTLEIQRTEQGDSAMYLCASSFNQETQYFGPGTRLLVL.